This is a list of T cell receptor beta chains from one sample in a study of blood T cell repertoires in COVID-19. Clones were sequenced by immunoSEQ multiplex PCR, and TCRdb holds only the in-frame ones, with some missing. The sample holds 130,000 to 150,000 clones, approximately 80% seen once. The sequencing input was peripheral blood. The receptors here all came from a woman of 80 years or more with acute or convalescent COVID-19. Both conserved end residues are part of each CDR3. Fields, in order: D gene, clone size, J gene, V gene, CDR3 protein, CDR3 DNA. A D gene is named only where the DNA matches it firmly. Clone sizes are given selectively: once, few, many, or a class where the clone is expanded.

>TRBD1|NA|TRBJ2-7|TRBV13
CASSSTGESYEQYF
TGTGCCAGCAGCTCGACAGGGGAGTCCTACGAGCAGTACTTC
>NA|NA|TRBJ1-1|TRBV5-5
CASSYREGLTEAFF
TGTGCCAGCAGCTACAGGGAAGGGCTCACTGAAGCTTTCTTT
>NA|few|TRBJ1-4|TRBV6-5
CASSPRVSNEKLFF
TGTGCCAGCTCCCCCAGGGTCTCTAATGAAAAACTGTTTTTT
>NA|NA|TRBJ1-6|TRBV2
CASSASGIGNSPLHF
TGTGCCAGCAGTGCATCCGGGATCGGTAATTCACCCCTCCACTTT
>TRBD1|NA|TRBJ2-7|TRBV29-1
CSASLDRGITYEQYF
TGCAGCGCATCACTGGACAGGGGGATTACCTACGAGCAGTACTTC
>TRBD2|NA|TRBJ2-1|TRBV6-5
CASRKGRGDDEQFF
TGTGCCAGCAGAAAGGGACGGGGGGACGATGAGCAGTTCTTC
>NA|once|TRBJ1-6|TRBV4-1
CASSHPQGIDSPLHF
TGCGCCAGCAGCCACCCCCAGGGAATTGATTCACCCCTCCACTTT
>TRBD1|NA|TRBJ2-1|TRBV6-5
CASSPTMRQGLLF
TGTGCCAGCAGTCCAACTATGAGACAGGGGTTACTCTTC
>TRBD2|NA|TRBJ2-2|TRBV13
CASSPRTSGGPSLITGELFF
TGTGCCAGCAGCCCTCGGACTAGCGGGGGCCCATCCTTGATCACCGGGGAGCTGTTTTTT
>TRBD1|NA|TRBJ2-1|TRBV18
CASSAMTGFNNEQFF
TGTGCCAGCTCAGCCATGACAGGGTTTAACAATGAGCAGTTCTTC
>NA|NA|TRBJ1-1|TRBV9
CASSARVVNTEAFF
TGTGCCAGCAGCGCGAGGGTGGTCAACACTGAAGCTTTCTTT
>NA|NA|TRBJ2-1|TRBV2
CASSETQGWVNEQFF
TGTGCCAGCAGTGAAACACAGGGTTGGGTCAATGAGCAGTTCTTC
>NA|NA|TRBJ1-1|TRBV11-2
CASSLPGWQDAFF
TGTGCCAGCAGCTTACCTGGATGGCAGGATGCTTTCTTT
>TRBD1|NA|TRBJ1-2|TRBV15
CATSRDRVNYGYTF
TGTGCCACCAGTCGGGACAGGGTTAACTATGGCTACACCTTC
>NA|once|TRBJ1-6|TRBV30
CAGRPSYNSPLHF
TGTGCCGGGCGCCCCTCCTATAATTCACCCCTCCACTTT
>NA|NA|TRBJ2-4|TRBV6-5
CASSQDRGLNIQYF
TGTGCCAGCAGCCAGGACAGAGGATTAAACATTCAGTACTTC
>NA|NA|TRBJ2-2|TRBV3-1/TRBV3-2
CASSQVSRGRTGELFF
TGTGCCAGCAGCCAAGTTAGTAGGGGAAGAACCGGGGAGCTGTTTTTT
>TRBD1|NA|TRBJ1-2|TRBV5-1
CASSLEGTGYGYTF
TGCGCCAGCAGCTTGGAAGGGACAGGGTACGGCTACACCTTC
>NA|few|TRBJ1-2|TRBV5-6
CASSVPRVNYGYTF
TGTGCCAGCAGCGTCCCCAGGGTTAACTATGGCTACACCTTC
>NA|NA|TRBJ2-1|TRBV27
CASREGTGSYNEQFF
TGTGCCAGCAGGGAGGGGACGGGCTCCTACAATGAGCAGTTCTTC
>NA|NA|TRBJ1-1|TRBV6-5
CASTATGRNTEAFF
TGTGCCAGCACCGCTACAGGGAGGAACACTGAAGCTTTCTTT
>TRBD2|once|TRBJ2-1|TRBV24-1
CATSGAGRGEQFF
TGTGCCACCAGTGGGGCAGGGAGGGGTGAGCAGTTCTTC
>TRBD1|NA|TRBJ1-6|TRBV3-1/TRBV3-2
CASSRGAGTGNNSPLHF
TGTGCCAGCAGCCGCGGTGCGGGGACAGGGAATAATTCACCCCTCCACTTT
>NA|NA|TRBJ2-7|TRBV12-3/TRBV12-4
CATWPGHAEQYF
TGTGCCACCTGGCCAGGGCATGCCGAGCAGTACTTC
>NA|once|TRBJ2-2|TRBV7-2
CASSLWYTGELFF
TGTGCCAGCAGCCTATGGTACACCGGGGAGCTGTTTTTT